This entry lists 3 T cell receptor beta chains sequenced from one sample in a study of T cell clones after liver transplantation. Only in-frame clones appear in the TCRdb table, and some are missing; sequencing was by immunoSEQ multiplex PCR. The sample contains more than 95,000 clones, 75% to 85% of which appear only once. The sample in question was CD4+ T cells from blood, obtained before liver transplant. Receptors originate from a human donor who received a liver transplant.

J is TRBJ2-3 and V is TRBV5-4; 9 nucleotides agree with TRBD2. V dropped 4 bases and J dropped 4; count of bases not matched to a gene: 13. From germline, CDR1 is SGHNT and CDR2 YYREEE (reference sequence). CDR3 length: 17 amino acids. For the CDR3, the DNA is TGTGCCAGCAGCCGGAGCCTAGCGGGGCTACGGGCAGATACGCAGTATTTT. Protein: CASSRSLAGLRADTQYF.

The chain combines TRBV5-1 with TRBJ2-1; the match to TRBD2 covers 10 bases. CDR1 SGHRS and CDR2 YFSETQ come from the germline V gene. Germline trimming cut 4 bases from V and 12 bases from J; bases unmatched to any gene: 7. This CDR3 is 13 amino acids long. The CDR3 bases are TGCGCCAGCAGCGAAGGGACTAGCGCGTGGCAGTTCTTC. It yields the protein CASSEGTSAWQFF.

The chain is built from TRBV7-9 and TRBJ1-6; maybe TRBD1 (6 bases). Germline CDR1 SEHNR, CDR2 FQNEAQ (reference sequence). There are 16 residues in the CDR3. V was clipped by 6 bases and J by 6 bases, with 18 bases between them. For the CDR3, the DNA is TGTGCCAGCAGACCAGACAGGCCGTATAGTAATTCACCCCTCCACTTT. The encoded protein is CASRPDRPYSNSPLHF.